Listed here are 20 T cell receptor beta chains from one sample, sequenced in a study of blood T cell repertoires in COVID-19 (TCRdb year 2020). The library came from the immunoSEQ multiplex PCR assay. TCRdb provides this immuneACCESS table in a form limited to in-frame rearrangements. Some clones are lacking; in checked studies, under half of them reflect an unresolved V gene, and why the rest are absent is not known. In all, the sample holds 110,000 or so clones, and more than 70% of those were seen once. The ten largest account for 8% to 9% of the sample. The sequencing input was peripheral blood. The source of these receptors is a woman aged 70-85 years who had recovered from COVID-19.

The CDR3 DNA sequence: TGTGCCAGCGGACGGACAGACCCTTTAGCCAAAAACATTCAGTACTTC. This encodes CASGRTDPLAKNIQYF. This chain uses TRBV2 with TRBJ2-4; weak D call: TRBD1 (6 bases). Trimming took 8 bases from V and 0 from J, leaving 17 bases between them. CDR3 length: 16 amino acids. CDR1 is SNHLY, CDR2 FYNNEI, per germline.

This clone was picked up a small number of times. The chain links TRBV7-9 to TRBJ1-2; D gene unclear. There are 13 residues in the CDR3. With 4 bases removed from V and 6 bases from J, the gap between germline ends came to 12 bases. The V gene's germline CDR1 is SEHNR and CDR2 FQNEAQ (reference sequence). This chain's CDR3 is CASSSGIVDGYTF. The CDR3 DNA reads as TGTGCCAGCAGCTCGGGGATTGTGGATGGCTACACCTTC. The variable domain in full, completed from reference TRBV7-9 and TRBJ1-2, reads DTGVSQNPRHKITKRGQNVTFRCDPISEHNRLYWYRQTLGQGPEFLTYFQNEAQLEKSRLLSDRFSAERPKGSFSTLEIQRTEQGDSAMYLCASSSGIVDGYTFGSGTRLTVV.

The chain couples TRBV5-4 to TRBJ1-1; tentative D call: TRBD1 (6 bases). Trimming left V 9 bases short and J 5 bases short, with 11 bases between. Germline V lookup: CDR1 SGHNT, CDR2 YYREEE (reference sequence). The CDR3 is 11 amino acids. The CDR3 loop reads CATTTGTEAFF. The CDR3 DNA is TGTGCCACCACTACAGGGACTGAAGCTTTCTTT.

The CDR3 DNA reads as TGCGCCAGCAGCTTGGGGACTAGCGGGGTTTACAATGAGCAGTTCTTC. This sequence encodes CASSLGTSGVYNEQFF. V and J are TRBV5-1 and TRBJ2-1, with TRBD2 matching 12 bases. This CDR3 region has 16 residues. Trimming took 0 bases from V and 4 from J; bases not matched to a gene: 2. Germline V gene data show CDR1 as SGHRS and CDR2 as YFSETQ.

The J gene is TRBJ2-3, the V gene TRBV3-1 (or the pseudogene TRBV3-2); the match to TRBD2 covers 9 bases. Per germline, CDR1 LGHDT and CDR2 YNNKEL (reference sequence). J gave up 2 bases and V 4 bases, and 7 bases lay outside the gene matches. This CDR3 comprises 16 residues. CDR3 in DNA: TGTGCCAGCAGCCGACTGACTAGCGGACTCACAGATACGCAGTATTTT. Translating it yields CASSRLTSGLTDTQYF.

The genes are TRBV29-1 and TRBJ2-5; possible D gene TRBD1, 6 bases. Trimming stripped 6 bases from V and 5 bases from J, with 16 bases between. The germline gives CDR1 SQVTM, CDR2 ANQGSEA. The CDR3 consists of 13 residues. The CDR3 protein is CSVARQAGETQYF. Here the CDR3 DNA reads TGCAGCGTCGCTAGACAGGCTGGGGAGACCCAGTACTTC. Combining the CDR3 with reference TRBV29-1 and TRBJ2-5 gives the whole variable domain SAVISQKPSRDICQRGTSLTIQCQVDSQVTMMFWYRQQPGQSLTLIATANQGSEATYESGFVIDKFPISRPNLTFSTLTVSNMSPEDSSIYLCSVARQAGETQYFGPGTRLLVL.

The CDR3 region is CASSLGLAGLTDTQYF. In DNA form, the CDR3 reads TGTGCCAGCAGCTTAGGTCTTGCAGGGTTAACAGATACGCAGTATTTT. The chain carries TRBV7-2 and TRBJ2-3, with D perhaps TRBD1 (5 bases). The V end lost 1 base, the J end lost 3 bases, and 14 bases lay between the germline ends. Germline assignment: CDR1 SGHTA and CDR2 FQGNSA. This CDR3 has 16 amino acids.

Notes on this clone: Additional DNA sequences in this sample encode the identical CDR3. This sequence joins TRBV30 and TRBJ2-1, with 7 bases lining up with TRBD2. The germline gives CDR1 GTSNPN, CDR2 SVGIG (reference sequence). J gave up 10 bases and V 3 bases, and 0 bases lay outside the gene matches. There are 10 residues in the CDR3. The CDR3 spells CAWSGGEQFF. The DNA of the CDR3 is TGTGCCTGGAGCGGGGGGGAGCAGTTCTTC. Variable domain in full (rest from reference TRBV30 and TRBJ2-1): SQTIHQWPATLVQPVGSPLSLECTVEGTSNPNLYWYRQAAGRGLQLLFYSVGIGQISSEVPQNLSASRPQDRQFILSSKKLLLSDSGFYLCAWSGGEQFFGPGTRLTVL.

The CDR3 protein is CASSPGQGAHADTQYF. The CDR3, as DNA: TGCGCCAGCAGCCCAGGACAGGGGGCGCATGCAGATACGCAGTATTTT. The genes are TRBV5-1 and TRBJ2-3; TRBD1 aligns across 11 bases. With V trimmed by 4 bases and J by 4 bases, 8 bases remained unmatched. The CDR3 extends over 16 amino acids. The germline gives CDR1 SGHRS, CDR2 YFSETQ.

The chain combines TRBV2 with TRBJ2-2, with 11 bases lining up with TRBD2. The germline gives CDR1 SNHLY, CDR2 FYNNEI. The V gene end was trimmed by 4 bases and the J gene end by 4 bases; junction bases not matched to a gene: 2. CDR3 length: 15 residues. This CDR3 reads CASSGLAGPTGELFF. The CDR3 DNA reads TGTGCCAGCAGTGGACTAGCGGGACCCACCGGGGAGCTGTTTTTT. The full variable domain, with the rest looked up from reference TRBV2 and TRBJ2-2, is EPEVTQTPSHQVTQMGQEVILRCVPISNHLYFYWYRQILGQKVEFLVSFYNNEISEKSEIFDDQFSVERPDGSNFTLKIRSTKLEDSAMYFCASSGLAGPTGELFFGEGSRLTVL.

This chain uses TRBV5-5 with TRBJ1-4, with 9 positions matching TRBD1. The CDR3 covers 15 residues. The V and J ends lost 0 bases and 8 bases, in that order; junction bases with no gene match: 5. CDR1 SGHKS and CDR2 YYEKEE come from the germline V gene (reference sequence). CDR3 loop: CASSLEGTGKEKLFF. The CDR3, as DNA: TGTGCCAGCAGCTTGGAAGGGACAGGGAAGGAAAAACTGTTTTTT. Full variable domain (remainder filled in from reference TRBV5-5 and TRBJ1-4): DAGVTQSPTHLIKTRGQQVTLRCSPISGHKSVSWYQQVLGQGPQFIFQYYEKEERGRGNFPDRFSARQFPNYSSELNVNALLLGDSALYLCASSLEGTGKEKLFFGSGTQLSVL.

V usage is TRBV16 and J usage is TRBJ1-5; D is unresolved. Germline V gene lookup returns CDR1 KGHSY and CDR2 FQNENV. The CDR3 covers 19 residues. The V end was cut by 3 bases, the J end by 2 bases, with 23 bases between. DNA of the CDR3: TGTGCCAGCAGCCACTTAATACAGACCCGGTCGGGAGGCAATCAGCCCCAGCATTTT. As protein: CASSHLIQTRSGGNQPQHF.

The rearrangement links TRBV28 to TRBJ1-2; 7 bases line up with TRBD1. V gave up 10 bases and J gave up 8 bases; unmatched junction bases: 7. The CDR3 contains 11 residues. Germline-derived CDR1 and CDR2 are MDHEN and SYDVKM. CDR3 sequence reads: CATNRGVGYTF. In nucleotides, the CDR3 is TGTGCCACCAACAGGGGAGTGGGCTACACCTTC.

The rearrangement links TRBV27 to TRBJ1-5; 10 bases are shared with TRBD1. The junction had 11 bases not matched to a gene; V was cut back by 6 bases and J by 6 bases. Germline CDR1 reads MNHEY; CDR2 reads SMNVEV (reference sequence). There are 16 residues in the CDR3. DNA for the CDR3: TGTGCCAGCAGCCATCCTTGGGACAGGGGTCGTCAGCCCCAGCATTTT. Protein product: CASSHPWDRGRQPQHF.

The J gene is TRBJ1-3, the V gene TRBV3-1 (or the pseudogene TRBV3-2); TRBD1 is a possible D gene (5 bases). The CDR3 runs to 15 residues. Trimming stripped 3 bases from V and 0 bases from J, with 9 bases between. Germline V gives CDR1 LGHDT, CDR2 YNNKEL (reference sequence). For the CDR3, the DNA is TGTGCCAGCAGCCACGACAGATTCTCTGGAAACACCATATATTTT. It translates to CASSHDRFSGNTIYF.

The rearrangement links TRBV6-5 to TRBJ2-5, with 7 bases aligning to TRBD1. The CDR3 is 14 amino acids. Germline V gene sequence: CDR1 MNHEY, CDR2 SVGAGI. V lost 8 bases to trimming and J lost 1 base; unmatched junction nucleotides: 7. The CDR3 loop is CASGRDSSQETQYF. The DNA of the CDR3 is TGTGCCAGCGGAAGGGACAGCAGCCAAGAGACCCAGTACTTC.

The chain is built from TRBV4-3 and TRBJ1-3; D is uncertain. There are 15 residues in the CDR3. Germline CDR1 is LGHNA and CDR2 is YSLEER. V was cut by 0 bases and J by 8 bases, with 14 bases left in between. CDR3 protein: CASSQEPLPPYTIYF. As DNA, the CDR3 is TGCGCCAGCAGCCAAGAACCCCTACCCCCCTACACCATATATTTT.

V usage is TRBV28 and J usage is TRBJ2-2; 8 positions match TRBD2. CDR3 length: 13 amino acids. CDR1 MDHEN and CDR2 SYDVKM come from the germline V gene. With V trimmed by 2 bases and J by 7 bases, 0 bases remained unmatched. CDR3 nucleotide sequence: TGTGCCAGCAGTTTAGCGGGGGGCGGGGAGCTGTTTTTT. This gives the protein CASSLAGGGELFF.

This chain links TRBV30 with TRBJ2-1; TRBD1 is a possible D gene (5 bases). The CDR3 has 17 residues. The germline V gene encodes CDR1 GTSNPN and CDR2 SVGIG (reference sequence). Deletions cut 1 base from V and 1 base from J, with 17 bases between. In DNA, the CDR3 is TGTGCCTGGAGTGATACACGGACATCTTCGTCCTACAATGAGCAGTTCTTC. Its translation is CAWSDTRTSSSYNEQFF.

V gene TRBV5-8 combines with J gene TRBJ2-6, with D hard to call. V was clipped by 4 bases and J by 0 bases, with 8 bases between them. The CDR3 runs 15 residues. Germline-derived CDR1 and CDR2 are SGHTS and YDEGEE. The CDR3 loop is CASSLTSSGANVLTF. As DNA, the CDR3 is TGTGCCAGCAGCCTCACAAGCTCTGGGGCCAACGTCCTGACTTTC. The full variable domain, completed using reference TRBV5-8 and TRBJ2-6, is EAGVTQSPTHLIKTRGQQATLRCSPISGHTSVYWYQQALGLGLQFLLWYDEGEERNRGNFPPRFSGRQFPNYSSELNVNALELEDSALYLCASSLTSSGANVLTFGAGSRLTVL.